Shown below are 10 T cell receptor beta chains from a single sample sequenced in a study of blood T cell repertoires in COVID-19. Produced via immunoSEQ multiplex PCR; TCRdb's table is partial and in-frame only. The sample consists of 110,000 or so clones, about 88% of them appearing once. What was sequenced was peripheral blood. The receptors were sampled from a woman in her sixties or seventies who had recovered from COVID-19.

The CDR3 nucleotides are TGTGCCAGCAGCTTGGGTATAGCGGGGGCAGCCGAGCAGTACTTC. This gives the protein CASSLGIAGAAEQYF. The chain links TRBV5-4 to TRBJ2-7; the match to TRBD2 covers 9 bases. Looked up from germline, CDR1 is SGHNT and CDR2 is YYREEE (reference sequence). This CDR3 comprises 15 residues. Trimming took 0 bases from V and 6 from J; bases not matched to a gene: 7.

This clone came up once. As DNA, the CDR3 is TGTGCCAGCAGCGGCGGGACTAGCGTCTACAATGAGCAGTTCTTC. This codes for CASSGGTSVYNEQFF. The chain employs TRBV9 and TRBJ2-1, with 10 bases matching TRBD2. V was clipped by 3 bases and J by 3 bases; unmatched bases: 3. The length of the CDR3 is 15 residues. Germline values: CDR1 SGDLS, CDR2 YYNGEE.

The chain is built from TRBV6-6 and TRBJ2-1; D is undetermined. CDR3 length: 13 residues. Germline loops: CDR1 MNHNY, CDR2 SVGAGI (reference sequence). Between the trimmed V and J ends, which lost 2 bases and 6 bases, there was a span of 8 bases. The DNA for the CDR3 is TGTGCCAGCAGTTACCAAATCGGCAATGAGCAGTTCTTC. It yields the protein CASSYQIGNEQFF.

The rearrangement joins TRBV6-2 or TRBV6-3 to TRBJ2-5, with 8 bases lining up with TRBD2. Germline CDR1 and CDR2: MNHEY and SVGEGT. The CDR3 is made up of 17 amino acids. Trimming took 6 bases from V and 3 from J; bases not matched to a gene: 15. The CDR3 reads CASRPPLAGGGKETQYF. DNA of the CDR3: TGTGCCAGCAGGCCTCCCCTCGCGGGAGGAGGTAAAGAGACCCAGTACTTC.

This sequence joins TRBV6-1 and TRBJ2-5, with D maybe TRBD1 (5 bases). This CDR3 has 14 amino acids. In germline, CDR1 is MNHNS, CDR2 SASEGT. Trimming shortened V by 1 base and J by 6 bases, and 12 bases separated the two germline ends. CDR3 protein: CASSEEARAKTQYF. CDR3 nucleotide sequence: TGTGCCAGCAGTGAAGAGGCCAGGGCTAAGACCCAGTACTTC.

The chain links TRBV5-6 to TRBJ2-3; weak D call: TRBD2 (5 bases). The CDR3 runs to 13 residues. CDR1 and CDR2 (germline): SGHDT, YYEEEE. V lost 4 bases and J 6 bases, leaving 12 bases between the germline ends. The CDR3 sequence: CASSPFGDDTQYF. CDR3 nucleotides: TGTGCCAGCAGCCCCTTCGGGGATGATACGCAGTATTTT.

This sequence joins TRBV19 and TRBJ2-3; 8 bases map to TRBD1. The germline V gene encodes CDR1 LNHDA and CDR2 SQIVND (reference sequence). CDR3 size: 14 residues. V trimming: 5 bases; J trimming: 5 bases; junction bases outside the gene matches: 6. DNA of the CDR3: TGTGCCAGTAGTCCGTGGACAGGGAAAGATACGCAGTATTTT. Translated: CASSPWTGKDTQYF.

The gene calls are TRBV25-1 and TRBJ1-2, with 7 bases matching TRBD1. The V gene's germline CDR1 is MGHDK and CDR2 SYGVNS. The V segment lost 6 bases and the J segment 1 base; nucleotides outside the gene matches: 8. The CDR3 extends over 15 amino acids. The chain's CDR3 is CASRGATGLNYGYTF. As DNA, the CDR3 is TGTGCCAGCAGGGGGGCGACAGGGCTTAACTATGGCTACACCTTC.

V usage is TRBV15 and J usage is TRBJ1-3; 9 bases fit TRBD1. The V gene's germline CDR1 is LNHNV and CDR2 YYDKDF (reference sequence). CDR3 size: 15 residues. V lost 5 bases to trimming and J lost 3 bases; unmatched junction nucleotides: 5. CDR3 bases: TGTGCCACCAGCCCTCGACAGGGGGGTGGAAACACCATATATTTT. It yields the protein CATSPRQGGGNTIYF.

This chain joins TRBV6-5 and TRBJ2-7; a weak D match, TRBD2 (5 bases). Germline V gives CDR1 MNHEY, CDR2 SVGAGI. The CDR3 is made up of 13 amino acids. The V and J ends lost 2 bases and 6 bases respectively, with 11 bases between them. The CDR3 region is CASSYIRGREQYF. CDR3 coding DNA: TGTGCCAGCAGTTACATCCGCGGGCGCGAGCAGTACTTC.